The 28 T cell receptor beta chains listed next were all sequenced from one sample in a study of blood T cell repertoires in COVID-19. Sequenced by immunoSEQ multiplex PCR; TCRdb stores in-frame clones only, minus some. The sample includes under 400,000 clones, more than 75% of them seen just once. Sequencing was done on a sample of peripheral blood. Receptor source: a woman under 40 with COVID-19, enrolled during active disease.

This chain joins TRBV9 and TRBJ1-1; D may be TRBD1 (6 bases). This CDR3 comprises 15 residues. Germline V gene sequence: CDR1 SGDLS, CDR2 YYNGEE. Trimming removed 4 bases from V and 5 bases from J, with 18 bases in between. The CDR3 is CASSPRRQAGTEAFF. Written as DNA, the CDR3 is TGTGCCAGCAGCCCCAGACGACAGGCAGGGACTGAAGCTTTCTTT.

The chain uses TRBV6-6 and TRBJ1-5; maybe TRBD1 (5 bases). Germline V gene sequence: CDR1 MNHNY, CDR2 SVGAGI (reference sequence). Between the trimmed V and J ends, which lost 7 bases and 1 base, there was a span of 11 bases. CDR3 length: 14 residues. CDR3 loop: CASKNQGSNQPQHF. In nucleotides, the CDR3 is TGTGCCAGCAAAAACCAGGGAAGCAATCAGCCCCAGCATTTT.

This clone showed up just once. This chain connects TRBV5-8 to TRBJ2-1, with TRBD2 identical over 12 bases. This CDR3 comprises 19 residues. Germline values: CDR1 SGHTS, CDR2 YDEGEE. The J segment lost 0 bases and the V segment lost 6 bases, leaving 13 bases of the junction unmatched. The CDR3 spells CASKSSLAGGPISYNEQFF. Written as DNA, the CDR3 is TGTGCCAGCAAGAGTTCGCTAGCGGGAGGGCCGATCTCCTACAATGAGCAGTTCTTC.

The J gene is TRBJ1-6, the V gene TRBV30, with D perhaps TRBD1 (6 bases). Deletions cut 2 bases from V and 7 bases from J, with 15 bases between. This CDR3 comprises 15 residues. CDR1 is GTSNPN and CDR2 is SVGIG in the germline V gene (reference sequence). The CDR3 bases are TGTGCCTGGAGTCTTTACAGGGCGGAGAATTCACCCCTCCACTTT. Translation: CAWSLYRAENSPLHF.

This chain joins TRBV19 and TRBJ2-3; 8 bases are shared with TRBD1. V shed 4 bases and J 2 bases; nucleotides not matched to a gene: 5. CDR1 LNHDA and CDR2 SQIVND come from the germline V gene (reference sequence). The CDR3 length is 15 residues. The chain's CDR3 is CASSSQGAPTDTQYF. The CDR3 DNA reads as TGTGCCAGTAGTAGTCAGGGGGCGCCCACAGATACGCAGTATTTT.

This chain joins TRBV7-2 and TRBJ1-2, with 8 bases identical to TRBD1. V was pared by 5 bases and J by 7 bases, with 12 bases of the junction left unmatched. Germline CDR1 SGHTA, CDR2 FQGNSA. There are 15 residues in the CDR3. The CDR3 here is CASSGSDRGPSGYTF. CDR3 coding DNA: TGTGCCAGCAGCGGCTCCGACAGGGGCCCCAGTGGCTACACCTTC.

The gene calls are TRBV7-9 and TRBJ2-5; 12 nucleotides agree with TRBD2. The J segment lost 4 bases and the V segment lost 5 bases, leaving 11 bases of the junction unmatched. Germline lookup yields CDR1 SEHNR and CDR2 FQNEAQ (reference sequence). The CDR3 is 17 amino acids. CDR3 bases: TGTGCCAGCAGCATAACCCCTAGCGGGAGGGTCGCAGAGACCCAGTACTTC. It yields the protein CASSITPSGRVAETQYF.

The V and J genes are TRBV6-5 and TRBJ1-5, with 9 bases lining up with TRBD1. V was pared by 8 bases and J by 6 bases, with 8 bases of the junction left unmatched. CDR3 length: 14 residues. Germline CDR1 reads MNHEY; CDR2 reads SVGAGI. The CDR3 spells CASRRQGGIQPQHF. DNA for the CDR3: TGTGCCAGCCGGAGACAGGGGGGAATTCAGCCCCAGCATTTT.

This clone was seen only once. The gene calls are TRBV28 and TRBJ2-1; tentative D call: TRBD1 (7 bases). Germline CDR1 reads MDHEN; CDR2 reads SYDVKM. V was pared by 5 bases and J by 8 bases, with 19 bases between. The CDR3 contains 15 residues. The CDR3, as DNA: TGTGCCAGCAGTACACAGGGGAGGTTACGCGATGAGCAGTTCTTC. Its translation is CASSTQGRLRDEQFF.

V usage is TRBV24-1 and J usage is TRBJ2-1, with D possibly TRBD2 on 6 matching bases. Trimming took off 4 bases at V and 10 bases at J, with 19 bases between the two ends. Germline V gene lookup returns CDR1 KGHDR and CDR2 SFDVKD. The CDR3 spans 15 residues. The CDR3 bases are TGTGCCACCAGTGAACCTCAGGCGGGAAAGCGAGAGCAGTTCTTC. It translates to CATSEPQAGKREQFF.

The chain is built from TRBV9 and TRBJ2-5, with D tentatively TRBD1 (6 bases). Germline V gene data show CDR1 as SGDLS and CDR2 as YYNGEE. This CDR3 has 15 residues. V lost 3 bases to trimming and J lost 0 bases, with 12 bases between them. In DNA form, the CDR3 reads TGTGCCAGCAGCGCGGGGACATTGTACCAAGAGACCCAGTACTTC. As protein: CASSAGTLYQETQYF.

The chain combines TRBV3-1 (or the pseudogene TRBV3-2) with TRBJ2-3; 12 positions match TRBD2. The CDR3 is made up of 15 amino acids. The germline V gene has CDR1 LGHDT and CDR2 YNNKEL (reference sequence). V trimming: 3 bases; J trimming: 8 bases; junction bases outside the gene matches: 6. CDR3 protein: CASSQPGLAGSTQYF. The CDR3 DNA sequence: TGTGCCAGCAGCCAGCCCGGACTAGCGGGGTCTACGCAGTATTTT.

The V and J genes are TRBV7-6 and TRBJ1-3; no reliable D call. This CDR3 spans 16 amino acids. Deletions cut 0 bases from V and 0 bases from J, with 9 bases between. CDR1 is SGHVS, CDR2 FNYEAQ, per germline. CDR3 amino acids: CASSLAQASSGNTIYF. CDR3 DNA: TGTGCCAGCAGCTTAGCGCAGGCCTCCTCTGGAAACACCATATATTTT.

The V and J genes are TRBV2 and TRBJ1-1, with D unresolved. The CDR3 has 13 residues. Trimming took off 4 bases at V and 1 base at J, with 7 bases between the two ends. CDR1 is SNHLY and CDR2 is FYNNEI in the germline V gene. In nucleotides, the CDR3 is TGTGCCAGCAGTGGTCCAGGGAACACTGAAGCTTTCTTT. It codes for CASSGPGNTEAFF.

This clone has a single count. The chain carries TRBV28 and TRBJ2-7; 14 nucleotides align to TRBD2. V was clipped by 5 bases and J by 1 base; unmatched bases: 7. The germline gives CDR1 MDHEN, CDR2 SYDVKM. This CDR3 has 17 amino acids. CDR3 sequence (DNA): TGTGCCAGCAGTCTCTCGACTAGCGGGGGGGGGTCCTACGAGCAGTACTTC. Its translation is CASSLSTSGGGSYEQYF.

The sample holds one count of this clone. V gene TRBV3-1 (or the pseudogene TRBV3-2) combines with J gene TRBJ1-5; D call uncertain. V dropped 8 bases and J dropped 1 base, with 9 bases sitting between them. The CDR3 is made up of 13 amino acids. The germline gives CDR1 LGHDT, CDR2 YNNKEL (reference sequence). CDR3 in amino acids: CASGGSSNQPQHF. The CDR3 DNA sequence: TGTGCCAGCGGCGGCTCCAGCAATCAGCCCCAGCATTTT.

V and J are TRBV4-1 and TRBJ2-5; D remains unclear. Trimming took off 0 bases at V and 6 bases at J, with 14 bases between the two ends. CDR3 length: 15 amino acids. Germline V gene sequence: CDR1 MGHRA, CDR2 YSYEKL. In nucleotides, the CDR3 is TGCGCCAGCAGCCAAGAAGGCGGCCCCCTTCAGACCCAGTACTTC. Translating it yields CASSQEGGPLQTQYF.

This rearrangement joins TRBV4-1 to TRBJ1-2; no definite D call. In germline, CDR1 is MGHRA, CDR2 YSYEKL. V lost 1 base to trimming and J lost 4 bases, with 16 bases between them. This CDR3 spans 16 amino acids. CDR3 amino acids: CASSQARQEVGYGYTF. CDR3 in DNA: TGCGCCAGCAGCCAAGCTCGTCAGGAGGTTGGCTATGGCTACACCTTC.

CDR3 sequence (DNA): TGTGCCAGCAGTGACGGCAGGGTATGGGGTGGGGCCAACGTCCTGACTTTC. This gives the protein CASSDGRVWGGANVLTF. The chain couples TRBV2 to TRBJ2-6; maybe TRBD1 (5 bases). The V gene's germline CDR1 is SNHLY and CDR2 FYNNEI. CDR3 size: 17 residues. V lost 3 bases and J 3 bases, leaving 15 bases between the germline ends.

This chain links TRBV19 with TRBJ1-5, with unresolved D. The germline gives CDR1 LNHDA, CDR2 SQIVND (reference sequence). Trimming removed 7 bases at V and 5 bases at J, with 12 bases between. The CDR3 runs to 13 residues. The CDR3 loop is CASNGRFYQPQHF. The CDR3 DNA follows: TGTGCCAGTAATGGCAGGTTTTATCAGCCCCAGCATTTT.

The chain employs TRBV30 and TRBJ1-1; weak D call: TRBD1 (6 bases). This CDR3 is 12 amino acids long. The germline CDR1 and CDR2 sequences are GTSNPN and SVGIG (reference sequence). Trimming pared 3 bases from V and 8 bases from J, leaving 13 bases between. CDR3 in DNA: TGTGCCTGGAGCCTACAGGGAGAGGAAGCTTTCTTT. The encoded protein is CAWSLQGEEAFF.

The rearrangement uses TRBV20-1 and TRBJ2-2; TRBD2 matches 9 bases. CDR3 size: 15 residues. The J segment lost 7 bases and the V segment lost 3 bases, leaving 9 bases of the junction unmatched. Germline V gene data show CDR1 as DFQATT and CDR2 as SNEGSKA (reference sequence). CDR3: CSASRREGRDGELFF. As DNA, the CDR3 is TGCAGTGCTAGTAGGCGGGAGGGCCGGGACGGGGAGCTGTTTTTT.

V and J are TRBV27 and TRBJ2-1; 9 nucleotides align to TRBD2. After removal of 3 bases from V and 8 bases from J, the junction contained 8 bases not matched to a gene. Germline V gene sequence: CDR1 MNHEY, CDR2 SMNVEV (reference sequence). The CDR3 is 15 residues long. CDR3 DNA: TGTGCCAGCAGTTTCCTGGGCGGGAGGGCCTATGAGCAGTTCTTC. It translates to CASSFLGGRAYEQFF.

V gene TRBV9 combines with J gene TRBJ1-1, with 7 bases identical to TRBD1. The CDR3 totals 18 residues. The V and J ends lost 4 bases and 3 bases, in that order; junction bases with no gene match: 18. CDR1 and CDR2 from the germline V gene are SGDLS and YYNGEE. CDR3 bases: TGTGCCAGCAGCCCTGGAAGGACAGGAAAAACCTGGGACACTGAAGCTTTCTTT. Amino acids: CASSPGRTGKTWDTEAFF.

J is TRBJ2-3 and V is TRBV6-2 or TRBV6-3; D is unclear. The CDR3 has 15 residues. Deletions cut 2 bases from V and 0 bases from J, with 9 bases between. Germline loops: CDR1 MNHEY, CDR2 SVGEGT. This chain's CDR3 is CASSYMRSSTDTQYF. As DNA, the CDR3 is TGTGCCAGCAGTTACATGAGATCTAGCACAGATACGCAGTATTTT.

The chain uses TRBV27 and TRBJ2-1; TRBD2 matches 14 bases. Germline CDR1 MNHEY, CDR2 SMNVEV (reference sequence). V was pared by 5 bases and J by 8 bases, with 17 bases of the junction left unmatched. CDR3 length: 19 residues. The CDR3, as DNA: TGTGCCAGCAGTCAGGACAGGTTGAAGACTAGCGGGAGGGCCTATGAGCAGTTCTTC. Encoded protein: CASSQDRLKTSGRAYEQFF.

V is TRBV14 and J is TRBJ1-4; TRBD1 is a possible D gene (6 bases). The CDR3 loop spans 15 amino acids. CDR1 is SGHDN, CDR2 FVKESK, per germline. V gave up 6 bases and J gave up 7 bases, with 18 bases separating them. CDR3: CASSQSSTGTEKLFF. CDR3 in DNA: TGTGCCAGCAGTCAAAGTTCCACAGGGACTGAAAAACTGTTTTTT.

The chain joins TRBV19 to TRBJ2-7, with 9 bases identical to TRBD1. J lost 5 bases, V lost 2 bases, and 10 bases had no gene match. Germline V gene lookup returns CDR1 LNHDA and CDR2 SQIVND (reference sequence). The length of the CDR3 is 16 residues. For the CDR3, the DNA is TGTGCCAGTAGTATAACCGGGACAGGGTTTCGGAACGAGCAGTACTTC. This gives the protein CASSITGTGFRNEQYF.